The clone carrying this T cell receptor (beta chain) was counted ten times or more. Its matching antigen is unknown. Template-switch 5'RACE cDNA synthesis added a 10-nucleotide unique molecular identifier. Over 170 million TCR-beta sequences (from 15-18 subjects) were yielded by each sequencing run. TCRdb fed the 5' RACE reads into MiXCR, producing one record per CDR3 protein. Of some 29,000 distinct CDR3 sequences listed, over 10% are singletons. V gave up 1 base and J gave up 4 bases; unmatched junction bases: 3. CDR1 is MDHEN, CDR2 SYDVKM, per germline. The CDR3 covers 16 residues. The source of the sample is a study of neurological immune-mediated disorders. Findings and limits, study-wide: HTLV-1-associated myelopathy led in TCR clonal expansion, while multiple sclerosis ranked lowest, below healthy controls.

This TCR came from a woman aged 55-75 years in good health. Sequenced input: PBMCs. This chain uses TRBV28 with TRBJ2-1; 11 nucleotides align to TRBD2. CDR3 residues: CASSLFSGGAYNEQFF. The CDR3 DNA reads TGTGCCAGCAGTTTATTTAGCGGGGGGGCTTACAATGAGCAGTTCTTC. The variable domain in full, completed from reference TRBV28 and TRBJ2-1, reads DVKVTQSSRYLVKRTGEKVFLECVQDMDHENMFWYRQDPGLGLRLIYFSYDVKMKEKGDIPEGYSVSREKKERFSLILESASTNQTSMYLCASSLFSGGAYNEQFFGPGTRLTVL.